This TCR beta chain was profiled in a study of T-cell reconstitution after alpha-beta-depleted transplantation in children. The table lists this clonotype with a few counts. Its antigen is still unknown. Trimming cost V 2 bases and J 6 bases, with 20 bases left between them. The CDR3 contains 16 residues. The V gene's germline CDR1 is ENHRY and CDR2 SYGVKD. Unique molecular identifiers were used in preparing the TCRbeta library. TCRdb ran MiXCR on the PCR reads and lists one entry per CDR3 protein. The table has approximately 220,000 distinct CDR3 sequences, about a sixth seen once. Study-level findings and limits: The main origin of T-cell counts and diversity one year after transplant was newly produced T cells. Reportedly, roughly two months post-transplant, alpha-beta T cells arose from several hundred expanded graft clones. The study traced high day-60 TCRbeta diversity in some patients to surviving recipient T cells and thymic progenitors.

The sample was PBMCs, mostly from graft donor cells, taken 360 days after TCRalphabeta/CD19-depleted stem cell transplant. The clonotype was recovered from a male patient aged 2 to 9 who had a stem cell transplant for acute lymphoblastic leukemia, so the T cells may come from the graft donor. V is TRBV10-3 and J is TRBJ2-7; weak D call: TRBD2 (5 bases). CDR3 nucleotides: TGTGCCATCAGTGAGCGGAGAGGGATCGAGTTCGGCGAGCAGTACTTC. It codes for CAISERRGIEFGEQYF.